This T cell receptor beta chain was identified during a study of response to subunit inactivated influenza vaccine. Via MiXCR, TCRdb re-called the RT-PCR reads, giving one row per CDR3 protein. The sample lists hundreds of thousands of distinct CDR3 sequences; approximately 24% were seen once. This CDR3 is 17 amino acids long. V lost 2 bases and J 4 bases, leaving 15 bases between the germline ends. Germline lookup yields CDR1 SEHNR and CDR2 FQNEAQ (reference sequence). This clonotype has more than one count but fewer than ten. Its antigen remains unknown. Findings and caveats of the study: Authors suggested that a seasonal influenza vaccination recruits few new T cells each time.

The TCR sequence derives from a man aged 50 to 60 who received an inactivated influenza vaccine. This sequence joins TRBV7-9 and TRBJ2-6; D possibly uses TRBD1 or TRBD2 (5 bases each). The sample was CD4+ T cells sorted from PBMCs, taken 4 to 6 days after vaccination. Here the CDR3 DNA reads TGTGCCAGCAGCTTAACCCGTCCGGGGCTAGGGGCCAACGTCCTGACTTTC. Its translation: CASSLTRPGLGANVLTF.